The rows below give T cell receptor beta chains drawn from one sample of a study of cytomegalovirus exposure and HLA in healthy donors. Measured with immunoSEQ multiplex PCR; TCRdb has only the in-frame clones, and not every one. The sample holds hundreds of thousands of clones, just over 85% seen once. The sequenced material came from PBMCs. The receptor source for this set is a woman younger than 30 in good health and CMV-seronegative. Each CDR3 is given with its conserved first and last residue. Fields, in order: J gene, D gene, V gene, clone size, CDR3 DNA, CDR3 protein. A D gene is named only where the DNA matches it firmly. Clone size appears in some rows only: once, few, many, or a class for an expanded clone.

J gene: TRBJ1-6; D gene: .; V gene: TRBV30; clone size: .; CDR3 DNA: TGTGCCTGGAGTGTACGGAGGGTCTTTAATTCACCCCTCCACTTT; CDR3 protein: CAWSVRRVFNSPLHF
J gene: TRBJ2-7; D gene: TRBD2; V gene: TRBV6-6; clone size: .; CDR3 DNA: TGTGCCAGCAGTTACGGTCCTAGCGGGAGTTTTCAGTACTTC; CDR3 protein: CASSYGPSGSFQYF
J gene: TRBJ2-2; D gene: .; V gene: TRBV30; clone size: few; CDR3 DNA: TGTGCCTGGAGTAGCCCCGGGGAGCTGTTTTTT; CDR3 protein: CAWSSPGELFF
J gene: TRBJ2-7; D gene: TRBD2; V gene: TRBV6-5; clone size: .; CDR3 DNA: TGTGCCAGCAGTTACTCAAGACTAGCGGGGTTCTACGAGCAGTACTTC; CDR3 protein: CASSYSRLAGFYEQYF
J gene: TRBJ2-7; D gene: .; V gene: TRBV18; clone size: few; CDR3 DNA: TGTGCCAGCTCCCCAAACGGGGACGAGCAGTACTTC; CDR3 protein: CASSPNGDEQYF
J gene: TRBJ1-6; D gene: TRBD1; V gene: TRBV5-1; clone size: .; CDR3 DNA: TGCGCCAGCAGCGGAACAGGGGATAATTCACCCCTCCACTTT; CDR3 protein: CASSGTGDNSPLHF
J gene: TRBJ2-3; D gene: TRBD2; V gene: TRBV27; clone size: once; CDR3 DNA: TGTGCCAGCACTCCTATAGCAGGGGTTTGGTCTAGCGGGAACACAGATACGCAGTATTTT; CDR3 protein: CASTPIAGVWSSGNTDTQYF
J gene: TRBJ2-3; D gene: TRBD1; V gene: TRBV6-5; clone size: .; CDR3 DNA: TGTGCCAGCAGAAAACAGGGGGCGGCGGATACGCAGTATTTT; CDR3 protein: CASRKQGAADTQYF
J gene: TRBJ2-7; D gene: .; V gene: TRBV7-3; clone size: .; CDR3 DNA: TGTGCCAGCAGCTTAAGAGCTCTGTACTTC; CDR3 protein: CASSLRALYF
J gene: TRBJ1-2; D gene: .; V gene: TRBV28; clone size: .; CDR3 DNA: TGTGCCAGCAGTTTAATCAGGTTTTGGAATGGCTACACCTTC; CDR3 protein: CASSLIRFWNGYTF
J gene: TRBJ2-7; D gene: TRBD1; V gene: TRBV27; clone size: .; CDR3 DNA: TGTGCCAGCAGTTCGACAGACAGGGGGCATTACGAGCAGTACTTC; CDR3 protein: CASSSTDRGHYEQYF
J gene: TRBJ1-1; D gene: TRBD1; V gene: TRBV7-8; clone size: .; CDR3 DNA: TGTGCCAGCAGCTCACAGGGGACGAACACTGAAGCTTTCTTT; CDR3 protein: CASSSQGTNTEAFF
J gene: TRBJ2-3; D gene: TRBD2; V gene: TRBV27; clone size: .; CDR3 DNA: TGTGCCAACAAGAGAAGTCAACCGGGACTAGCGATCACAGATACGCAGTATTTT; CDR3 protein: CANKRSQPGLAITDTQYF
J gene: TRBJ1-1; D gene: .; V gene: TRBV7-9; clone size: once; CDR3 DNA: TGTGCCAGCAGCCGAACAGGGAGTCCTGAAGCTTTCTTT; CDR3 protein: CASSRTGSPEAFF
J gene: TRBJ1-5; D gene: TRBD1; V gene: TRBV5-1; clone size: .; CDR3 DNA: TGCGCCAGCAGCGAACAGGGGGGCGGCCAGCCCCAGCATTTT; CDR3 protein: CASSEQGGGQPQHF
J gene: TRBJ2-7; D gene: .; V gene: TRBV4-1; clone size: once; CDR3 DNA: TGCGCCAGCAGCCCCGTGTTTGCTAATCGGGTCTCCTACGAGCAGTACTTC; CDR3 protein: CASSPVFANRVSYEQYF
J gene: TRBJ2-7; D gene: TRBD1; V gene: TRBV25-1; clone size: .; CDR3 DNA: TGTGCCAGCAGCCCCGGGACAGGGTCCTACGAGCAGTACTTC; CDR3 protein: CASSPGTGSYEQYF
J gene: TRBJ1-3; D gene: .; V gene: TRBV2; clone size: once; CDR3 DNA: TGTGCCAGCAGGGACACCGGGGGGTCGGACACCATATATTTT; CDR3 protein: CASRDTGGSDTIYF
J gene: TRBJ1-1; D gene: TRBD1; V gene: TRBV7-3; clone size: .; CDR3 DNA: TGTGCCAGCAGCACCGGACAGGGCTCTGAAGCTTTCTTT; CDR3 protein: CASSTGQGSEAFF
J gene: TRBJ1-2; D gene: .; V gene: TRBV29-1; clone size: once; CDR3 DNA: TGCAGCGTTTTTAGGGAGACAGGCTACACCTTC; CDR3 protein: CSVFRETGYTF
J gene: TRBJ2-1; D gene: TRBD2; V gene: TRBV11-2; clone size: .; CDR3 DNA: TGTGCCAGCAGCTTAGGGCGGGGGGCCTTGGAGCAGTTCTTC; CDR3 protein: CASSLGRGALEQFF
J gene: TRBJ2-2; D gene: TRBD2; V gene: TRBV2; clone size: .; CDR3 DNA: TGTGCCAGCAGTGACGGAGCGGGGGGTACCGGGGAGCTGTTTTTT; CDR3 protein: CASSDGAGGTGELFF
J gene: TRBJ1-5; D gene: TRBD1; V gene: TRBV28; clone size: .; CDR3 DNA: TGTGCCAGCACGGCGGACAGGGTGCCTCAGCCCCAGCATTTT; CDR3 protein: CASTADRVPQPQHF
J gene: TRBJ2-1; D gene: .; V gene: TRBV21-1; clone size: .; CDR3 DNA: TGTGCCAGCAGCAACTACGGTAGCGGGAGGGCCTACAATGAGCAGTTCTTC; CDR3 protein: CASSNYGSGRAYNEQFF
J gene: TRBJ2-6; D gene: .; V gene: TRBV28; clone size: .; CDR3 DNA: TGTGCCAGCAGTTTCCGAGGGTCTGGGGCCAACGTCCTGACTTTC; CDR3 protein: CASSFRGSGANVLTF
J gene: TRBJ2-7; D gene: TRBD2; V gene: TRBV5-1; clone size: .; CDR3 DNA: TGCGCCAGCAGCTTGGGACTAGCGGGAGGAAGTATATCCTACGAGCAGTACTTC; CDR3 protein: CASSLGLAGGSISYEQYF
J gene: TRBJ1-1; D gene: TRBD1; V gene: TRBV5-1; clone size: once; CDR3 DNA: TGCGCCAGCAGCGCCGGACAGGGCCCCTTGAACACTGAAGCTTTCTTT; CDR3 protein: CASSAGQGPLNTEAFF
J gene: TRBJ1-3; D gene: .; V gene: TRBV4-1; clone size: .; CDR3 DNA: TGCGCCAGCAGTGTAGATACAGCCGTCTCTGGAAACACCATATATTTT; CDR3 protein: CASSVDTAVSGNTIYF
J gene: TRBJ2-1; D gene: TRBD1; V gene: TRBV11-2; clone size: .; CDR3 DNA: TGTGCCAGCAGACCCTTACAGGGGGCACGCGGTAGTGAGCAGTTCTTC; CDR3 protein: CASRPLQGARGSEQFF
J gene: TRBJ2-3; D gene: TRBD2; V gene: TRBV5-5; clone size: .; CDR3 DNA: TGTGCCAGCAGCTCGGGACTAGCGGGGGGGCCAGGCACAGATACGCAGTATTTT; CDR3 protein: CASSSGLAGGPGTDTQYF
J gene: TRBJ2-1; D gene: TRBD1; V gene: TRBV2; clone size: .; CDR3 DNA: TGTGCCAGCAGTGGGGGACAGCCCCACAATGAGCAGTTCTTC; CDR3 protein: CASSGGQPHNEQFF